This entry lists 21 T cell receptor beta chains sequenced from one sample in a study of shared clonotypes between healthy human individuals. Assay used: immunoSEQ multiplex PCR; TCRdb lists only in-frame clones, some missing. This table holds about 1.1 million clones, approximately 75% found once. The sample taken for sequencing was memory CD4+ T cells from PBMCs. Subset noted: CD45RA-negative fraction. Receptor source: a man between 18 and 35 years old in good health. Some clones in this sample may be carry-over from other donors' samples.

The genes are TRBV5-6 and TRBJ2-1; the D is unclear. The CDR3 runs to 15 residues. Germline lookup yields CDR1 SGHDT and CDR2 YYEEEE. V lost 0 bases and J 0 bases, leaving 7 bases between the germline ends. CDR3 bases: TGTGCCAGCAGCTTGGGCGTGAGCTCCTACAATGAGCAGTTCTTC. Its translation: CASSLGVSSYNEQFF.

The rearrangement joins TRBV28 to TRBJ2-1; the D gene could be TRBD1 or TRBD2 (5 bases each). The germline gives CDR1 MDHEN, CDR2 SYDVKM. There are 16 residues in the CDR3. V was clipped by 6 bases and J by 0 bases, with 15 bases between them. CDR3 in amino acids: CASSQRDGSSYNEQFF. The CDR3 DNA follows: TGTGCCAGCAGCCAAAGGGACGGCAGCTCCTACAATGAGCAGTTCTTC. Drawing the rest from reference TRBV28 and TRBJ2-1, the complete variable domain is DVKVTQSSRYLVKRTGEKVFLECVQDMDHENMFWYRQDPGLGLRLIYFSYDVKMKEKGDIPEGYSVSREKKERFSLILESASTNQTSMYLCASSQRDGSSYNEQFFGPGTRLTVL.

V usage is TRBV5-3 and J usage is TRBJ2-2; 14 bases match TRBD2. TRBV5-3 is an open reading frame whose function is uncertain. The CDR3 runs to 18 residues. V was pared by 3 bases and J by 4 bases, with 8 bases of the junction left unmatched. For the CDR3, the DNA is TGTGCCAGAAGCTCAGGGACTAGCGGGAGCAAGGGCACCGGGGAGCTGTTTTTT. It encodes CARSSGTSGSKGTGELFF.

A remark on this clone: This sample also contains other DNA sequences that code for the same CDR3. J is TRBJ2-5 and V is TRBV5-1; perhaps TRBD1 as D (5 bases). Germline V CDR1 and CDR2: SGHRS, YFSETQ. Trimming left V 3 bases short and J 5 bases short, with 8 bases between. There are 12 residues in the CDR3. The CDR3 reads CASSWAGETQYF. CDR3 bases: TGCGCCAGCAGCTGGGCAGGGGAGACCCAGTACTTC.

The chain couples TRBV5-1 to TRBJ2-7; D possibly corresponds to TRBD1 (6 bases). The CDR3 length is 15 residues. Germline V CDR1 and CDR2: SGHRS, YFSETQ. V gave up 4 bases and J gave up 5 bases, with 19 bases separating them. The chain's CDR3 is CASSLLGQGINEQYF. The CDR3, as DNA: TGCGCCAGCAGCCTGCTGGGGCAGGGGATAAACGAGCAGTACTTC.

This clone has only a few counts. The chain couples TRBV28 to TRBJ2-7; 7 bases line up with TRBD1. The V segment lost 4 bases and the J segment 7 bases; nucleotides outside the gene matches: 7. Germline lookup yields CDR1 MDHEN and CDR2 SYDVKM. The CDR3 is 13 residues long. The CDR3 region has the DNA TGTGCCAGCAGTTCGGACAGGTCAGAAGAGCAGTACTTC. It yields the protein CASSSDRSEEQYF.

The chain uses TRBV5-1 and TRBJ1-1, with no clear D. CDR3 length: 14 amino acids. Germline values: CDR1 SGHRS, CDR2 YFSETQ. V lost 6 bases and J 2 bases, leaving 14 bases between the germline ends. The CDR3 DNA is TGCGCCAGCACCCTAGGGCCAACCAACACTGAAGCTTTCTTT. This translates into CASTLGPTNTEAFF.

V usage is TRBV30 and J usage is TRBJ2-7, with 8 bases that match TRBD1. This CDR3 has 15 amino acids. From germline, CDR1 is GTSNPN and CDR2 SVGIG (reference sequence). The trim removed 3 bases at V and 3 bases at J, leaving 10 bases unmatched. CDR3 amino acids: CAWSDRQGRRYEQYF. CDR3 coding DNA: TGTGCCTGGAGCGACCGACAGGGGAGGCGCTACGAGCAGTACTTC.

This chain joins TRBV11-1 and TRBJ1-2, with D unclear. The CDR3 is 13 residues long. In germline, CDR1 is SGHAT, CDR2 FQDESV (reference sequence). Trimming took 5 bases from V and 13 from J, leaving 20 bases between them. The DNA of the CDR3 is TGTGCCAGCAGCCCCGGTAACGGCGCGCTTACCACCTTC. Protein product: CASSPGNGALTTF.

In this sample, this clone turned up once. The chain recombines TRBV19 with TRBJ2-3; D gene ambiguous. This CDR3 has 16 amino acids. V shed 5 bases and J shed 4 bases, with 19 bases lying between them. CDR1 is LNHDA and CDR2 is SQIVND in the germline V gene (reference sequence). The CDR3 sequence is CASSPTVSFWADTQYF. CDR3 DNA: TGTGCCAGTAGTCCTACCGTAAGCTTCTGGGCAGATACGCAGTATTTT.

This clone was seen only a few times. Other DNA sequences of this sample code for an identical CDR3. The chain recombines TRBV19 with TRBJ1-1; a weak D match, TRBD1 (6 bases). V lost 3 bases, J lost 5 bases, and 13 bases lay in between. Looked up from germline, CDR1 is LNHDA and CDR2 is SQIVND (reference sequence). The CDR3 is 14 residues long. In DNA, the CDR3 is TGTGCCAGTAGTATCAGGGGCGGAGGGACTGAAGCTTTCTTT. It codes for CASSIRGGGTEAFF.

The V call is TRBV6-8, the J call TRBJ2-7; 12 bases are a match to TRBD2. Germline CDR1 MNHGY, CDR2 SAAAGT. The CDR3 is 17 residues long. V was clipped by 1 base and J by 6 bases; unmatched bases: 10. This CDR3 reads CASSYLPLLAGGLEQYF. In DNA, the CDR3 is TGTGCCAGCAGTTACTTACCCCTACTAGCGGGAGGACTCGAGCAGTACTTC.

This clone came up a few times. The chain carries TRBV28 and TRBJ1-5; D not resolved. The CDR3 is made up of 14 amino acids. The germline V and J ends were trimmed by 8 bases and 3 bases, with 14 bases remaining between them. CDR1 MDHEN and CDR2 SYDVKM come from the germline V gene. Here the CDR3 DNA reads TGTGCCAGCCGTACCGGGAGTCTCAATCAGCCCCAGCATTTT. Its translation is CASRTGSLNQPQHF.

The chain couples TRBV2 to TRBJ2-1; D possibly matches TRBD1 or TRBD2 (5 bases each). The germline V gene encodes CDR1 SNHLY and CDR2 FYNNEI. V gave up 11 bases and J gave up 1 base, with 12 bases separating them. The CDR3 contains 13 residues. CDR3 protein: CAGGRRSYNEQFF. CDR3 nucleotide sequence: TGTGCCGGGGGACGCCGTTCCTACAATGAGCAGTTCTTC.

In its sample, this clone was seen once. The rearrangement links TRBV6-6 to TRBJ2-5; tentatively, D is TRBD1 (5 bases). This CDR3 has 16 amino acids. Germline CDR1 reads MNHNY; CDR2 reads SVGAGI (reference sequence). Trimming removed 2 bases at V and 2 bases at J, with 15 bases between. This CDR3 is CASSYGAVRGQETQYF. Written as DNA, the CDR3 is TGTGCCAGCAGTTACGGGGCGGTTAGGGGTCAAGAGACCCAGTACTTC.

The chain uses TRBV7-9 and TRBJ2-7; no firm D call. The CDR3 has 15 amino acids. Trimming stripped 0 bases from V and 2 bases from J, with 11 bases between. Germline V gene sequence: CDR1 SEHNR, CDR2 FQNEAQ (reference sequence). The CDR3 DNA is TGTGCCAGCAGCTTAGCTGACTTGCGACCCTACGAGCAGTACTTC. This translates into CASSLADLRPYEQYF.

On this clone itself: At one end the junction does not follow the germline gene, possibly because of a read error. This rearrangement joins TRBV27 to TRBJ2-7; 7 nucleotides agree with TRBD2. Germline-derived CDR1 and CDR2 are MNHEY and SMNVEV (reference sequence). This CDR3 has 11 amino acids. CDR3 coding DNA: TGTGCCAGCAGTTTAGGAGGGACTAAGCACTTC. It encodes CASSLGGTKHF.

The CDR3 loop is CASSLPGLTAYEQYF. Here the CDR3 DNA reads TGTGCCAGCAGTTTGCCGGGACTAACTGCATACGAGCAGTACTTC. This chain links TRBV28 with TRBJ2-7, with 7 bases aligning to TRBD2. Germline loops: CDR1 MDHEN, CDR2 SYDVKM. Unmatched junction bases numbered 9, after V lost 3 bases and J lost 4 bases. CDR3 length equals 15 residues.

The rearrangement links TRBV19 to TRBJ1-4; 7 positions match TRBD1. J gave up 6 bases and V 6 bases, and 4 bases lay outside the gene matches. Germline V gene sequence: CDR1 LNHDA, CDR2 SQIVND (reference sequence). This CDR3 has 13 residues. The DNA of the CDR3 is TGTGCCAGTAGGAGTCAGGGGGATGAAAAACTGTTTTTT. It specifies CASRSQGDEKLFF. The full variable domain, its missing parts supplied by reference TRBV19 and TRBJ1-4, is DGGITQSPKYLFRKEGQNVTLSCEQNLNHDAMYWYRQDPGQGLRLIYYSQIVNDFQKGDIAEGYSVSREKKESFPLTVTSAQKNPTAFYLCASRSQGDEKLFFGSGTQLSVL.

Worth noting for this clone: This CDR3 is also generated by other DNA sequences in the sample. This rearrangement joins TRBV9 to TRBJ2-1, with 8 bases matching TRBD1. The CDR3 sequence is 14 residues long. The V gene's germline CDR1 is SGDLS and CDR2 YYNGEE. Unmatched junction bases numbered 3, after V lost 2 bases and J lost 5 bases. CDR3 coding DNA: TGTGCCAGCAGCGTTGGACAGGGAAACAATGAGCAGTTCTTC. Translated: CASSVGQGNNEQFF. Full variable domain (missing parts from reference TRBV9 and TRBJ2-1): DSGVTQTPKHLITATGQRVTLRCSPRSGDLSVYWYQQSLDQGLQFLIQYYNGEERAKGNILERFSAQQFPDLHSELNLSSLELGDSALYFCASSVGQGNNEQFFGPGTRLTVL.

This rearrangement joins TRBV5-1 to TRBJ2-2; TRBD2 matches 8 bases. The CDR3 is 16 amino acids. Unmatched junction bases numbered 9, after V lost 5 bases and J lost 3 bases. Germline V CDR1 and CDR2: SGHRS, YFSETQ. CDR3 nucleotide sequence: TGCGCCAGCAGTCGCGGGAGGCCTACCTACACCGGGGAGCTGTTTTTT. This encodes CASSRGRPTYTGELFF.